This is a list of T cell receptor beta chains from one sample in a study of T cell responses to AZD1222 COVID-19 vaccine. The method was immunoSEQ multiplex PCR; TCRdb's version includes in-frame clones alone and lacks a portion of them. In the table there are about 110,000 clones, about nine tenths of which are singletons. The input for sequencing was peripheral blood, taken on day 0 of AZD1222 vaccination. The receptors here all came from an adult in good health. Each CDR3 is given with its conserved first and last residue. The order of the fields is V gene, clone size, J gene, D gene, CDR3 DNA, CDR3 protein. A D gene is named only where the DNA matches it firmly. Size values are once, few and many counts, or a class for expanded clones, and some rows have none.

>TRBV10-3|.|TRBJ2-4|.
TGTGCCATCAGCCTAGGGAATGGGGGGGCGAGGGCCAAAAACATTCAGTACTTC
CAISLGNGGARAKNIQYF
>TRBV6-2/TRBV6-3|.|TRBJ2-3|.
TGTGCCAGCAGTTATCACAGGAGCACAGATACGCAGTATTTT
CASSYHRSTDTQYF
>TRBV9|.|TRBJ2-1|.
TGTGCCAGCAGCTTCGGGGTAAGCTCCTACAATGAGCAGTTCTTC
CASSFGVSSYNEQFF
>TRBV27|.|TRBJ2-7|.
TGTGCCAGCAGTTTCCATGTTGGGGGGAAGAACTACGAGCAGTACTTC
CASSFHVGGKNYEQYF
>TRBV27|once|TRBJ1-5|.
TGTGCCAGCAGTTCCCTCGGTAGCAATCAGCCCCAGCATTTT
CASSSLGSNQPQHF
>TRBV7-2|.|TRBJ1-5|.
TGTGCCAGCAGCTTGGGCGGACATGGCAATCAGCCCCAGCATTTT
CASSLGGHGNQPQHF
>TRBV5-5|.|TRBJ2-1|.
TGTGCCAGCAGCACCAGACAGGGAGGCGATGAGCAGTTCTTC
CASSTRQGGDEQFF
>TRBV28|.|TRBJ1-1|.
TGTGCCAGCAGCTATACAGAGAACACTGAAGCTTTCTTT
CASSYTENTEAFF
>TRBV4-2|.|TRBJ1-5|.
TGTGCCAGCAGCCAAGAGAGGAGGAATCAGCCCCAGCATTTT
CASSQERRNQPQHF
>TRBV5-1|.|TRBJ1-1|.
TGCGCCAGCAGCCGACAGGTTTCAGACACTGAAGCTTTCTTT
CASSRQVSDTEAFF
>TRBV12-3/TRBV12-4|.|TRBJ1-5|.
TGTGCCAGTCGCTGGGGCAGCAATCAGCCCCAGCATTTT
CASRWGSNQPQHF
>TRBV7-9|few|TRBJ2-5|.
TGTGCCAGCAGCTTCGCCCAGGGACATAAACAAGAGACCCAGTACTTC
CASSFAQGHKQETQYF
>TRBV15|once|TRBJ1-2|.
TGTGCCACCAGCAGAGAAACAGCGAACTATGGCTACACCTTC
CATSRETANYGYTF
>TRBV6-1|.|TRBJ2-2|.
TGTGCCAGCAGTGAATATAGGACAGCCGACTGGAAGACCGGGGAGCTGTTTTTT
CASSEYRTADWKTGELFF
>TRBV4-1|.|TRBJ2-1|.
TGCGCCAGCAGCCAAGGGGCCGGCTACAATGAGCAGTTCTTC
CASSQGAGYNEQFF
>TRBV11-2|.|TRBJ1-2|.
TGTGCCAGCAGTAGCGACAGCCTTTCCTATGGCTACACCTTC
CASSSDSLSYGYTF
>TRBV7-9|.|TRBJ1-5|.
TGTGCCAGCAGCTTAGGGGTCGGAGGCAATCAGCCCCAGCATTTT
CASSLGVGGNQPQHF
>TRBV19|.|TRBJ1-5|TRBD1
TGTGCCAGTAAGGAGACAGGGATCAATCAGCCCCAGCATTTT
CASKETGINQPQHF
>TRBV29-1|.|TRBJ2-1|.
TGCAGCGTAGGGGGGAGCAATGAGCAGTTCTTC
CSVGGSNEQFF
>TRBV6-5|.|TRBJ1-2|TRBD1
TGTGCCAGTCGGGCCCGGGACAGCCCCATCTATGGCTACACCTTC
CASRARDSPIYGYTF
>TRBV7-3|many|TRBJ2-2|.
TGTGCCAGCAGCGTCAGCGGCCCCGGGCTGAACACCGGGGAGCTGTTTTTT
CASSVSGPGLNTGELFF
>TRBV6-5|.|TRBJ2-1|TRBD1
TGTGCCAGCAGGGGACAGGGTGGCTACAATGAGCAGTTCTTC
CASRGQGGYNEQFF
>TRBV19|.|TRBJ1-1|TRBD1
TGTGCCAGTACCAGGGGGCAGTTGAACACTGAAGCTTTCTTT
CASTRGQLNTEAFF
>TRBV9|.|TRBJ2-7|TRBD2
TGTGCCAGCAGCGTAGGACTAGCGGAGTACGAGCAGTACTTC
CASSVGLAEYEQYF
>TRBV12-3/TRBV12-4|.|TRBJ1-2|TRBD1
TGTGCCAGCAGTGAACTCGACAGGGCTGGCTACACCTTC
CASSELDRAGYTF
>TRBV7-6|.|TRBJ2-6|TRBD1
TGTGCCAGCAGCTTAAGGTCCGGGACAGGGGCTGGGGCCAACGTCCTGACTTTC
CASSLRSGTGAGANVLTF
>TRBV4-1|.|TRBJ1-1|.
TGCGCCAGCAGCCAAGACAGGGTACGAAACACTGAAGCTTTCTTT
CASSQDRVRNTEAFF
>TRBV7-9|few|TRBJ1-5|TRBD1
TGTGCCAGCAGCTTAGGACAGGGCGGTCAGCCCCAGCATTTT
CASSLGQGGQPQHF
>TRBV28|.|TRBJ2-2|.
TGTGCCAGCAGTTTACTTAGGGGACAGAACACCGGGGAGCTGTTTTTT
CASSLLRGQNTGELFF
>TRBV3-1/TRBV3-2|.|TRBJ1-2|TRBD1
TGTGCCAGCAGCCAATGGGACAGGTCCTATGGCTACACCTTC
CASSQWDRSYGYTF
>TRBV5-5|.|TRBJ1-4|TRBD1
TGTGCCAGCAGCGGGGGACAGGGGGCCATTTCAACTAATGAAAAACTGTTTTTT
CASSGGQGAISTNEKLFF
>TRBV14|.|TRBJ1-6|.
TGTGCCAGCAGCCAAGGAGGCTCCTATAATTCACCCCTCCACTTT
CASSQGGSYNSPLHF
>TRBV10-2|.|TRBJ2-7|.
TGCGCCAGCACCCAAGCGTCGGACTACGAGCAGTACTTC
CASTQASDYEQYF
>TRBV30|once|TRBJ2-5|TRBD1
TGTGCCTGGAGTGTCGGACAGGGGATAGAGACCCAGTACTTC
CAWSVGQGIETQYF
>TRBV6-2/TRBV6-3|.|TRBJ2-7|.
TGTGCCAGCAGTTACCGGGACGACTCCTACGAGCAGTACTTC
CASSYRDDSYEQYF
>TRBV18|once|TRBJ1-1|.
TGTGCCAGCTCCCGGGACATAAACACTGAAGCTTTCTTT
CASSRDINTEAFF
>TRBV19|.|TRBJ2-5|.
TGTGCCAGTAGTATGAACAGGGAAGAGACCCAGTACTTC
CASSMNREETQYF
>TRBV9|.|TRBJ2-1|.
TGTGCCAGCAGCCCGGGACCTACCCCCAATGAGCAGTTCTTC
CASSPGPTPNEQFF
>TRBV7-2|.|TRBJ2-7|.
TGTGCCAGCCGGGACCGGTCCTACGAGCAGTACTTC
CASRDRSYEQYF
>TRBV28|.|TRBJ2-2|TRBD1
TGTGCCAGCATGACAGGGGCGGCGAACACCGGGGAGCTGTTTTTT
CASMTGAANTGELFF
>TRBV5-4|.|TRBJ2-5|TRBD2
TGTGCCAGCAGCTTGGCAGGGACTAGCGGACAAGAGACCCAGTACTTC
CASSLAGTSGQETQYF
>TRBV6-1|.|TRBJ2-5|.
TGTGCCAGCAGTGAATGGGAGACCCAGTACTTC
CASSEWETQYF
>TRBV12-5|.|TRBJ2-7|.
TGTGCTAGTGGTTTGCACAAACTCCCCTACGAGCAGTACTTC
CASGLHKLPYEQYF
>TRBV12-3/TRBV12-4|.|TRBJ1-5|.
TGTGCCAGCACCCAGTTCAGAAATCAGCCCCAGCATTTT
CASTQFRNQPQHF